Listed below are T cell receptor beta chains from one sample, sequenced in a study of blood T cells in healthy people across ages. TCRdb reanalysed the 5' RACE reads using MiXCR and keeps one entry per CDR3 protein. The sample lists under 800,000 distinct CDR3 sequences; 43% were seen once. What was sequenced was blood. The receptors derive from a woman aged 55-69 years in good health. Both conserved end residues are part of each CDR3. D genes are given only for firm matches. Rows give clone size only sometimes, using once, few, many, or a class for an expanded clone.

V	size	D	J	CDR3	DNA
TRBV2	-	-	TRBJ2-3	CASESRATDTQYF	TGTGCCAGCGAGAGTAGGGCCACAGATACGCAGTATTTT
TRBV20-1	-	-	TRBJ2-7	CSASHGKTSYNEQYF	TGCAGTGCTAGTCACGGAAAAACCTCCTACAATGAGCAGTACTTC
TRBV5-1	-	-	TRBJ2-2	CASSRQVSDTGELFF	TGCGCCAGCAGCCGGCAGGTCTCGGACACCGGGGAGCTGTTTTTT
TRBV28	few	TRBD1	TRBJ1-1	CASRAGTGDYTEAFF	TGTGCCAGCAGGGCCGGGACAGGGGATTACACTGAAGCTTTCTTT
TRBV20-1	-	TRBD1	TRBJ1-4	CSARGTGPSWGSEKLFF	TGCAGTGCTAGAGGGACAGGGCCCTCCTGGGGGAGTGAAAAACTGTTTTTT
TRBV7-3	-	-	TRBJ1-1	CASSSAVNTEAFF	TGTGCCAGCAGTTCGGCCGTGAACACTGAAGCTTTCTTT
TRBV5-1	-	TRBD2	TRBJ2-3	CASSLMGTSGTEDTQYF	TGCGCCAGCAGCTTGATGGGGACTAGCGGTACGGAGGATACGCAGTATTTT
TRBV18	-	-	TRBJ2-5	CAGSQSGGSYNEQYF	TGTGCCGGCTCACAGAGCGGAGGCTCCTACAATGAGCAGTACTTC
TRBV12-3/TRBV12-4	-	TRBD2	TRBJ2-5	CASSKTSGRLRETQYF	TGTGCCAGCAGTAAGACTAGCGGGAGACTTAGAGAGACCCAGTACTTC
TRBV28	-	-	TRBJ2-7	CASSFSSGTASYEQYF	TGTGCCAGCAGTTTCTCGTCCGGGACGGCCTCCTACGAGCAGTACTTC
TRBV5-5	few	-	TRBJ2-7	CASSFVAGPAVEQYF	TGTGCCAGCAGCTTTGTGGCGGGGCCAGCTGTTGAGCAGTACTTC
TRBV3-1	-	-	TRBJ1-5	CASSHGHPEPQHF	TGTGCCAGCAGCCATGGACATCCAGAGCCCCAGCATTTT
TRBV29-1	many	-	TRBJ2-5	CSVLLETQYF	TGCAGCGTTTTATTGGAGACCCAGTACTTC
TRBV12-3/TRBV12-4	-	-	TRBJ2-7	CASSSISIEGEQYF	TGTGCCAGCAGCTCAATCTCTATTGAGGGCGAGCAGTACTTC
TRBV4-3	-	-	TRBJ1-5	CASSQDHGHPQHF	TGCGCCAGCAGCCAAGATCACGGCCACCCCCAGCATTTT
TRBV4-2	-	-	TRBJ1-2	CASSQDYEGERLYGYTF	TGTGCCAGCAGCCAAGACTATGAAGGGGAGCGACTCTATGGCTACACCTTC
TRBV4-3	-	-	TRBJ1-5	CASSQESGRDQPQHF	TGCGCCAGCAGCCAAGAGAGTGGGCGGGATCAGCCCCAGCATTTT
TRBV9	few	TRBD1	TRBJ2-4	CASSDRDRGNIQYF	TGTGCCAGCAGCGATAGGGACAGGGGAAACATTCAGTACTTC
TRBV6-6	-	-	TRBJ1-6	CASVQVDNSPLHF	TGTGCCAGCGTCCAGGTCGATAATTCACCCCTCCACTTT
TRBV12-3/TRBV12-4	-	-	TRBJ1-5	CASRHGRLSHQPQHF	TGTGCCAGCAGGCATGGGCGGCTCTCCCATCAGCCCCAGCATTTT
TRBV5-1	-	-	TRBJ2-7	CASSRRPGEYEQYF	TGCGCCAGCAGCAGGAGACCAGGGGAATACGAGCAGTACTTC
TRBV12-3/TRBV12-4	-	-	TRBJ2-7	CASNGRNSYEQYF	TGTGCCAGCAACGGCAGGAACTCCTACGAGCAGTACTTC
TRBV20-1	-	TRBD2	TRBJ2-7	CSASLAGGYEQYF	TGCAGTGCTAGCCTAGCGGGAGGCTACGAGCAGTACTTC
TRBV18	few	TRBD1	TRBJ2-1	CASSPGVRGRNEQFF	TGTGCCAGCTCACCAGGAGTGAGGGGGCGAAATGAGCAGTTCTTC
TRBV7-2	-	-	TRBJ2-2	CASSPDRRLGELFF	TGTGCCAGCAGCCCCGACAGGCGCCTCGGGGAGCTGTTTTTT
TRBV7-8	few	-	TRBJ2-5	CASSGERQETQYF	TGTGCCAGCAGCGGGGAGCGGCAAGAGACCCAGTACTTC